These 14 T cell receptor beta chains were all obtained from the same sample, sequenced in a study of cytomegalovirus exposure and HLA in healthy donors. Assay: immunoSEQ multiplex PCR; the TCRdb copy retains only in-frame clones and omits some. Among about 240,000 clones, approximately 83% were seen once, and the ten largest hold roughly 1.2%. The specimen was PBMCs. These receptor sequences come from a woman in her thirties in good health and CMV-seropositive.

This chain joins TRBV7-9 and TRBJ2-7, with D uncertain. This CDR3 is 14 amino acids long. V was shortened by 2 bases and J by 9 bases, with 17 bases between the two germline ends. The germline V gene has CDR1 SEHNR and CDR2 FQNEAQ (reference sequence). The CDR3 here is CASSLLAAERGQYF. The CDR3 DNA is TGTGCCAGCAGCTTACTCGCGGCGGAACGAGGGCAGTACTTC. The full variable domain, with the rest looked up from reference TRBV7-9 and TRBJ2-7, is DTGVSQNPRHKITKRGQNVTFRCDPISEHNRLYWYRQTLGQGPEFLTYFQNEAQLEKSRLLSDRFSAERPKGSFSTLEIQRTEQGDSAMYLCASSLLAAERGQYFGPGTRLTVT.

This chain uses TRBV7-8 with TRBJ1-1; TRBD1 might be the D (5 bases). V lost 3 bases to trimming and J lost 8 bases, with 10 bases between them. The CDR3 consists of 12 residues. Germline V CDR1 and CDR2: SGHVS, FQNEAQ. The CDR3, as DNA: TGTGCCAGCAGCTTGGCCGGGGGAGAAGCTTTCTTT. Amino acid sequence: CASSLAGGEAFF.

The chain is built from TRBV27 and TRBJ2-7; D is possibly TRBD1 (5 bases). Trimming stripped 5 bases from V and 3 bases from J, with 20 bases between. The CDR3 runs to 16 residues. Germline V gene lookup returns CDR1 MNHEY and CDR2 SMNVEV (reference sequence). CDR3 in DNA: TGTGCCAGCAGTCAACCAGGGTATCTCCCCATCTACGAGCAGTACTTC. Its protein product is CASSQPGYLPIYEQYF.

CDR3 sequence: CASSEEGRGYGYTF. The CDR3 nucleotides are TGTGCCAGCAGTGAAGAAGGGCGGGGCTATGGCTACACCTTC. The V gene is TRBV25-1, the J gene TRBJ1-2; no clear D. The CDR3 contains 14 residues. V dropped 2 bases and J dropped 4 bases, with 11 bases sitting between them. CDR1 MGHDK and CDR2 SYGVNS come from the germline V gene.

This chain joins TRBV6-1 and TRBJ1-3; 9 bases match TRBD1. With V trimmed by 2 bases and J by 0 bases, 11 bases remained unmatched. Germline V CDR1 and CDR2: MNHNS, SASEGT. CDR3 size: 19 residues. CDR3 coding DNA: TGTGCCAGCAGTGAATTCCCCGGGACAGGGACCTTCTCTGGAAACACCATATATTTT. It is translated as CASSEFPGTGTFSGNTIYF.

The V gene is TRBV29-1, the J gene TRBJ2-2, with D possibly matching TRBD1 (6 bases). V lost 2 bases and J 0 bases, leaving 10 bases between the germline ends. Per germline, CDR1 SQVTM and CDR2 ANQGSEA. The CDR3 length is 15 residues. The CDR3 DNA follows: TGCAGCGTTGAATTTGGGGGCGCGAACACCGGGGAGCTGTTTTTT. Encoded protein: CSVEFGGANTGELFF.

This chain connects TRBV18 to TRBJ2-7, with 13 bases lining up with TRBD2. Germline loops: CDR1 KGHSH, CDR2 LQKENI. There are 16 residues in the CDR3. V was pared by 3 bases and J by 4 bases, with 6 bases of the junction left unmatched. The CDR3 DNA is TGTGCCAGCTCACCTTCCTTGACTAGCGGGGGGTACGAGCAGTACTTC. As protein: CASSPSLTSGGYEQYF. The variable domain in full, with the rest retrieved from reference TRBV18 and TRBJ2-7, is NAGVMQNPRHLVRRRGQEARLRCSPMKGHSHVYWYRQLPEEGLKFMVYLQKENIIDESGMPKERFSAEFPKEGPSILRIQQVVRGDSAAYFCASSPSLTSGGYEQYFGPGTRLTVT.

J is TRBJ2-7 and V is TRBV5-1; 7 nucleotides match TRBD1. Germline trimming cut 4 bases from V and 3 bases from J; bases unmatched to any gene: 10. The CDR3 has 15 residues. The germline V gene has CDR1 SGHRS and CDR2 YFSETQ. The CDR3 DNA is TGCGCCAGCAGCCCGAGTCAGGGGGTTAACTACGAGCAGTACTTC. Residues: CASSPSQGVNYEQYF.

The V call is TRBV5-1, the J call TRBJ1-1; possibly TRBD1 for D (6 bases). The V and J ends lost 4 bases and 1 base respectively, with 17 bases between them. Germline V CDR1 and CDR2: SGHRS, YFSETQ. There are 16 residues in the CDR3. CDR3 DNA: TGCGCCAGCAGCGCTAGGGGGGGGGCAGGGAACACTGAAGCTTTCTTT. This encodes CASSARGGAGNTEAFF.

The chain combines TRBV9 with TRBJ2-1; TRBD2 aligns across 11 bases. J gave up 3 bases and V 3 bases, and 5 bases lay outside the gene matches. The CDR3 consists of 16 residues. Looked up from germline, CDR1 is SGDLS and CDR2 is YYNGEE. Here the CDR3 DNA reads TGTGCCAGCAGCGCCCGAGGACTAGCGGGCTACAATGAGCAGTTCTTC. Its protein is CASSARGLAGYNEQFF.

The chain is built from TRBV5-8 and TRBJ1-4; D possibly corresponds to TRBD1 (6 bases). Looked up from germline, CDR1 is SGHTS and CDR2 is YDEGEE. Trimming pared 4 bases from V and 2 bases from J, leaving 15 bases between. The length of the CDR3 is 16 residues. CDR3 residues: CASSPNDRLTNEKLFF. CDR3 nucleotide sequence: TGTGCCAGCAGCCCCAACGACAGGCTGACTAATGAAAAACTGTTTTTT.

This chain uses TRBV7-8 with TRBJ2-3; a possible D gene is TRBD2 (5 bases). Germline V gene lookup returns CDR1 SGHVS and CDR2 FQNEAQ. The V end lost 1 base, the J end lost 2 bases, and 13 bases lay between the germline ends. CDR3 length: 16 amino acids. CDR3 region: CASSLVGGSITDTQYF. DNA for the CDR3: TGTGCCAGCAGCTTAGTAGGCGGGTCGATCACAGATACGCAGTATTTT.

The rearrangement uses TRBV6-1 and TRBJ1-2; D perhaps matches TRBD1 (6 bases). Deletions cut 3 bases from V and 2 bases from J, with 13 bases between. Per germline, CDR1 MNHNS and CDR2 SASEGT. This CDR3 spans 15 amino acids. The CDR3 spells CASSDWGHPNYGYTF. In nucleotides, the CDR3 is TGTGCCAGCAGTGACTGGGGACACCCAAACTATGGCTACACCTTC.

This sequence joins TRBV5-1 and TRBJ2-3; 8 bases are shared with TRBD2. Germline V gives CDR1 SGHRS, CDR2 YFSETQ. CDR3 size: 14 residues. The V gene end was trimmed by 0 bases and the J gene end by 5 bases; junction bases not matched to a gene: 2. For the CDR3, the DNA is TGCGCCAGCAGCTTGGGGGGACTAGTAGATACGCAGTATTTT. Its protein product is CASSLGGLVDTQYF. The full variable domain, with the rest looked up from reference TRBV5-1 and TRBJ2-3, is KAGVTQTPRYLIKTRGQQVTLSCSPISGHRSVSWYQQTPGQGLQFLFEYFSETQRNKGNFPGRFSGRQFSNSRSEMNVSTLELGDSALYLCASSLGGLVDTQYFGPGTRLTVL.